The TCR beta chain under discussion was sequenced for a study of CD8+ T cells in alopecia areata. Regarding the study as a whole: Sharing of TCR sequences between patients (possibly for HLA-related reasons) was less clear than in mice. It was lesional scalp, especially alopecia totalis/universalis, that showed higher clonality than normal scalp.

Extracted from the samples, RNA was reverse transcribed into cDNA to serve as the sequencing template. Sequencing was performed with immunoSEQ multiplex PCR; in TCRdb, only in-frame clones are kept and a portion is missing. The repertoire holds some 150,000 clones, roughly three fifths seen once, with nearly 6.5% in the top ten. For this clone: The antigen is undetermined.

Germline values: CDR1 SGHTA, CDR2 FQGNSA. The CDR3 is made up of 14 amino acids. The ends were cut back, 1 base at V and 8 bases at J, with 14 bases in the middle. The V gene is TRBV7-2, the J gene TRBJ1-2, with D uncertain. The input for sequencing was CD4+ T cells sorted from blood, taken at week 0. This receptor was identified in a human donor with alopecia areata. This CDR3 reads CASSLESSLRGYTF. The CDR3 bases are TGTGCCAGCAGCTTAGAGTCATCCCTGCGGGGCTACACCTTC.